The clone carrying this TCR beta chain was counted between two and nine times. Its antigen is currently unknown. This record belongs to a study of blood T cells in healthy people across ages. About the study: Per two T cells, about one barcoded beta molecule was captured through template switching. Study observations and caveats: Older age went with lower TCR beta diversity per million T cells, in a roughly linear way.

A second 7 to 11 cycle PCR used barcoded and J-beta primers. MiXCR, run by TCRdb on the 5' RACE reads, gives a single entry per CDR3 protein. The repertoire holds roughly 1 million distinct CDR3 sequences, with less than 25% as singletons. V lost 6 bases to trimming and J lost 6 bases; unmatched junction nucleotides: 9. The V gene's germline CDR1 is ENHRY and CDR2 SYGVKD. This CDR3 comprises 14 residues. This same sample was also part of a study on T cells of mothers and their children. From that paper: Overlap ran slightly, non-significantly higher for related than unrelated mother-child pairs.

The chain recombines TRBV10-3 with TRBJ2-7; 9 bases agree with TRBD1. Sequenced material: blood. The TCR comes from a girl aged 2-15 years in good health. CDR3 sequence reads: CAIRGPQGAGEQYF. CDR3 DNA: TGTGCCATCAGGGGACCACAGGGGGCGGGCGAGCAGTACTTC.